This TCR beta chain was identified during a study of cytomegalovirus exposure and HLA in healthy donors. Whole-study results and caveats: Subsequent analysis showed first-cohort TCR clusters tending to co-occur in some 120 validation repertoires. Cytomegalovirus-associated status was assigned to about 150 TCR beta chains.

Measured with immunoSEQ multiplex PCR; TCRdb has only the in-frame clones, and not every one. The sample lists roughly 130,000 clones; 80% to 90% were seen once. Germline CDR1 is KGHSH and CDR2 is LQKENI. CDR3 length equals 14 residues. With 1 base removed from V and 5 bases from J, the gap between germline ends came to 12 bases. This clone was found a few times. As yet, its antigen is unknown. This chain links TRBV18 with TRBJ2-7, with D perhaps TRBD2 (5 bases). The sequence was collected from a man in his late teens or twenties in good health and CMV-seronegative. Sequences were obtained from PBMCs. As DNA, the CDR3 is TGTGCCAGCTCACCACAGGCGTCGAGGGACGAGCAGTACTTC. It yields the protein CASSPQASRDEQYF.